The next 5 T cell receptor beta chains were all read from a single sample in a study of post-analysis software for immune sequencing data. Study-wide findings and caveats: Patients showed TRBV5-6, TRBV5-1 and TRBV20-1 among roughly 5 TRBV segments more frequent than in controls.

Presence of unique molecular identifiers characterized the TCR beta cDNA libraries. One entry per CDR3 protein, called by TCRdb with MiXCR from the PCR reads. Among 700,000 to 900,000 distinct CDR3 sequences listed, around 45% were seen once. Antigens for these TCRs are unknown. Specimen: blood. The receptors come from a girl under 18 with multiple sclerosis.

The chain joins TRBV7-9 to TRBJ2-1; TRBD2 is a possible D gene (6 bases). Germline-derived CDR1 and CDR2 are SEHNR and FQNEAQ (reference sequence). The CDR3 is made up of 14 amino acids. Trimming removed 4 bases at V and 7 bases at J, with 14 bases between. CDR3 amino acids: CASSSPGGRNEQFF. CDR3 nucleotide sequence: TGTGCCAGCAGCTCCCCAGGAGGGCGTAATGAGCAGTTCTTC. The entire variable domain, with the rest obtained from reference TRBV7-9 and TRBJ2-1, is as follows: DTGVSQNPRHKITKRGQNVTFRCDPISEHNRLYWYRQTLGQGPEFLTYFQNEAQLEKSRLLSDRFSAERPKGSFSTLEIQRTEQGDSAMYLCASSSPGGRNEQFFGPGTRLTVL.

The rearrangement joins TRBV5-1 to TRBJ2-5; TRBD2 agrees at 15 bases. Looked up from germline, CDR1 is SGHRS and CDR2 is YFSETQ. The CDR3 totals 17 residues. V shed 3 bases and J 5 bases; nucleotides not matched to a gene: 8. The CDR3 nucleotides read TGCGCCAGCAGCTCTGGACTAGCGGGAGGGCCGGGGGAGACCCAGTACTTC. It translates to CASSSGLAGGPGETQYF.

J is TRBJ2-7 and V is TRBV12-3 or TRBV12-4; the D is unclear. CDR3 size: 13 residues. V was cut by 5 bases and J by 7 bases, with 15 bases left in between. In nucleotides, the CDR3 is TGTGCCAGCAGTCCAAGTAAGATCTGGGAGCAGTACTTC. Translating it yields CASSPSKIWEQYF.

This clonotype was seen more than once but under ten times. V is TRBV24-1 and J is TRBJ2-3; D uncertain. CDR1 KGHDR and CDR2 SFDVKD come from the germline V gene. This CDR3 contains 14 residues. The V end lost 4 bases, the J end lost 0 bases, and 7 bases lay between the germline ends. The CDR3 sequence is CATSDFDSTDTQYF. CDR3 DNA: TGTGCCACCAGTGACTTCGACAGCACAGATACGCAGTATTTT.

This chain joins TRBV6-1 and TRBJ1-2; tentatively, D is TRBD1 (5 bases). This CDR3 spans 15 amino acids. Trimming cost V 1 base and J 3 bases, with 12 bases left between them. CDR1 and CDR2 from the germline V gene are MNHNS and SASEGT. The CDR3 region has the DNA TGTGCCAGCAGTGAAGGGGTGGGGCTGCACTATGGCTACACCTTC. Translation: CASSEGVGLHYGYTF.